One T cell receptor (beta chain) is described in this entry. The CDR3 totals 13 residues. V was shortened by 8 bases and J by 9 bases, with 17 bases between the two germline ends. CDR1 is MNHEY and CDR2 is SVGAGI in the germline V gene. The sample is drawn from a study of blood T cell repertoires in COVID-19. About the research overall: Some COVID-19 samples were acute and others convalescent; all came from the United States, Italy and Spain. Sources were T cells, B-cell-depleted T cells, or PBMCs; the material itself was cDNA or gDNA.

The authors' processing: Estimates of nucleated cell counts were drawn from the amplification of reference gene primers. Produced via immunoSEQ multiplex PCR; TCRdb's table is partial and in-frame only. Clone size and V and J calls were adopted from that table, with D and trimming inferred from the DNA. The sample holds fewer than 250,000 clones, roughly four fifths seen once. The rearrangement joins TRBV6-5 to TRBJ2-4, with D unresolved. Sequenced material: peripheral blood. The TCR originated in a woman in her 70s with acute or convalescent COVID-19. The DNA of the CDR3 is TGTGCCAGCCGGTCCCCCTCTAGTGCCATTCAGTACTTC. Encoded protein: CASRSPSSAIQYF.